Detailed here is one TCR beta chain. Its antigen is still unknown. TCRdb's copy holds only in-frame clones and misses some; the assay was immunoSEQ multiplex PCR. Here the sample spans 4,500 to 5,000 clones, over 75% being singletons. The data stem from a study of graft-versus-host responses after intestinal transplantation. Study details: Following induction with anti-thymocyte globulin, all recipients were given tacrolimus and steroids for approximately three years. Overall study findings and caveats: Ileal or blood samples showed some GvH clones first, and such clones were also found in recipient marrow.

Investigators treated the graft tissue so that it released intraepithelial and lamina propria lymphocytes. The origin of this receptor is a human patient who received an intestinal transplant, so some T cells may come from the graft donor. The sequences come from ileum tissue, collected 156 days after intestinal transplant.

Here the CDR3 DNA reads TGTGCCAGCAGTCCAGCGGGAAGCGCGAATGAGCAGTTCTTC. Translated, it gives CASSPAGSANEQFF. The rearrangement joins TRBV6-5 to TRBJ2-1, with 7 bases matching TRBD2. The length of the CDR3 is 14 residues. Germline assignment: CDR1 MNHEY and CDR2 SVGAGI. V was clipped by 5 bases and J by 7 bases; unmatched bases: 8.